This T cell receptor (beta chain) was sequenced during a study of T cells in Graves' hyperthyroidism and ophthalmopathy. Amplification of TCR beta CDR3 regions used RNA as the template. With the HTBI primer set, the TCR CDR3 went through a first round of RT-PCR. Via MiXCR, TCRdb re-called the multiplex PCR reads, giving one row per CDR3 protein. The table includes 640,000 or so distinct CDR3 sequences, 12% to 15% detected once. Study-level results: Researchers report that a 13 V-J model separated ophthalmopathy from stable hyperthyroidism.

This clonotype has only a few counts. Its antigen is as yet unknown. Being one base from a much bigger clone, this may be a read error. Patients affected by ophthalmopathy presented a Clinical Activity Score of at least 3, a NOSPECS grade of at least 4, and disease duration below 3 months. CDR1 and CDR2 from the germline V gene are SEHNR and FQNEAQ (reference sequence). The ends were cut back, 4 bases at V and 6 bases at J, with 13 bases in the middle. The CDR3 is 13 amino acids. The receptor comes from a woman aged 18-30 years with Graves' ophthalmopathy. The chain recombines TRBV7-9 with TRBJ2-7; D is undetermined. The specimen was blood. CDR3 residues: CASSSPLSVEQYF. CDR3 nucleotides: TGTGCCAGCAGCTCCCCGCTCAGCGTCGAGCAGTACTTC.